These T cell receptor beta chains were read from a single sample in a study of post-analysis software for immune sequencing data. TCRdb fed the PCR reads into MiXCR, producing one record per CDR3 protein. The sample carries approximately 730,000 distinct CDR3 sequences, more than 45% recorded once. The sequenced sample was blood. These receptors were taken from a girl aged 5 to 17 with multiple sclerosis. CDR3s include the opening cysteine and the closing phenylalanine or tryptophan. The order of the fields is clone size, J gene, D gene, V gene, CDR3 protein, CDR3 DNA. A D gene is named only where the DNA matches it firmly. Size is omitted from some rows. Given values are once, few, many or a class for expanded clones.

>few|TRBJ2-1|.|TRBV6-1
CASSGPASASRALVNEQFF
TGTGCCAGCAGTGGACCTGCGTCAGCGTCTCGGGCGTTGGTCAATGAGCAGTTCTTC
>few|TRBJ2-1|.|TRBV18
CASSPLSGGSSYNEQFF
TGTGCCAGCTCACCACTAAGCGGAGGGAGCTCCTACAATGAGCAGTTCTTC
>.|TRBJ2-3|TRBD2|TRBV14
CASSQEALARDTQYF
TGTGCCAGCAGCCAAGAAGCACTAGCGAGAGATACGCAGTATTTT
>.|TRBJ2-5|.|TRBV15
CATSRDKLLNEQYF
TGTGCCACCAGCAGAGACAAGCTTCTCAATGAGCAGTACTTC
>.|TRBJ2-3|TRBD2|TRBV12-3/TRBV12-4
CASSETSGEDTQYF
TGTGCCAGCAGTGAGACTAGCGGAGAAGATACGCAGTATTTT
>few|TRBJ1-2|TRBD1|TRBV29-1
CSVPDRGGYGYTF
TGCAGCGTTCCAGACAGGGGAGGCTATGGCTACACCTTC
>once|TRBJ1-6|.|TRBV7-9
CAGSSPVEVSSPLHF
TGTGCCGGCAGCTCCCCAGTGGAGGTTTCCTCACCCCTCCACTTT
>.|TRBJ2-1|.|TRBV6-2/TRBV6-3
CASSYRLTTRREQFF
TGTGCCAGCAGTTACCGATTAACAACGCGGAGAGAGCAGTTCTTC
>.|TRBJ2-3|.|TRBV7-3
CASSSPGPFTDTQYF
TGTGCCAGCAGCTCGCCGGGACCCTTCACAGATACGCAGTATTTT
>few|TRBJ2-1|TRBD2|TRBV12-3/TRBV12-4
CASSSAKGLAGGFYNEQFF
TGTGCCAGCAGTTCGGCAAAGGGGCTAGCGGGAGGTTTCTACAATGAGCAGTTCTTC
>.|TRBJ2-4|.|TRBV5-1
CASSLLRDPGHIQYF
TGCGCCAGCAGCTTGCTCCGGGACCCCGGCCACATTCAGTACTTC
>.|TRBJ2-3|TRBD2|TRBV3-1
CASSPTWREGGTDTQYF
TGTGCCAGCAGCCCCACCTGGCGGGAGGGGGGCACAGATACGCAGTATTTT
>few|TRBJ1-2|.|TRBV9
CASSVDPRREGYGYTF
TGTGCCAGCAGCGTAGACCCCCGCAGGGAGGGCTATGGCTACACCTTC
>many|TRBJ2-3|.|TRBV5-1
CASSSQGSTDTQYF
TGCGCCAGCAGCTCCCAGGGGAGCACAGATACGCAGTATTTT
>.|TRBJ2-2|.|TRBV7-6
CASSFSPTGELFF
TGTGCCAGCAGCTTTTCCCCCACCGGGGAGCTGTTTTTT
>.|TRBJ2-7|.|TRBV6-5
CASSYSIPRAGPYEQYF
TGTGCCAGCAGTTACTCGATTCCACGGGCAGGGCCCTACGAGCAGTACTTC
>.|TRBJ2-1|.|TRBV29-1
CSVVRAAHPAYNEQFF
TGCAGCGTTGTAAGGGCGGCCCATCCGGCCTACAATGAGCAGTTCTTC
>.|TRBJ2-7|.|TRBV27
CASSAGLGIYEQYF
TGTGCCAGCTCAGCGGGCCTCGGGATATACGAGCAGTACTTC
>.|TRBJ2-7|.|TRBV5-5
CASSSGPPGYEQYF
TGTGCCAGCAGCAGCGGGCCTCCCGGATACGAGCAGTACTTC
>few|TRBJ2-7|.|TRBV12-3/TRBV12-4
CASSPGGEGGRNDYEQYF
TGTGCCAGCAGTCCCGGGGGTGAGGGGGGCAGGAATGACTACGAGCAGTACTTC
>.|TRBJ2-1|TRBD1|TRBV7-2
CASSFRYRGNEQFF
TGTGCCAGCAGCTTCAGGTACAGGGGCAATGAGCAGTTCTTC
>.|TRBJ1-2|.|TRBV2
CASSEIGSYGYTF
TGTGCCAGCAGTGAAATCGGAAGTTATGGCTACACCTTC